This TCR beta chain was captured in a study of CD8 T cells in ankylosing spondylitis. The V end lost 8 bases, the J end lost 5 bases, and 10 bases lay between the germline ends. This CDR3 is 11 amino acids long. Germline-derived CDR1 and CDR2 are MNHEY and SVGEGT. TCRdb analysed the 5' RACE reads with MiXCR anew, one entry per CDR3 protein. The table records over 110,000 distinct CDR3 sequences, roughly 8% of them present only once. With respect to this clonotype: Its antigen remains unknown.

Study-wide points: Matched synovial fluid from ankylosing spondylitis patients was reported to be enriched for disease-linked clones.

Material for sequencing was synovial fluid, either unsorted or a sorted T cell fraction (not recorded which). This TCR derives from a male donor with ankylosing spondylitis. The rearrangement joins TRBV6-2 or TRBV6-3 to TRBJ2-7, with D hard to call. For the CDR3, the DNA is TGTGCCAGCGGCGCCGAAAACGAGCAGTACTTC. This gives the protein CASGAENEQYF.